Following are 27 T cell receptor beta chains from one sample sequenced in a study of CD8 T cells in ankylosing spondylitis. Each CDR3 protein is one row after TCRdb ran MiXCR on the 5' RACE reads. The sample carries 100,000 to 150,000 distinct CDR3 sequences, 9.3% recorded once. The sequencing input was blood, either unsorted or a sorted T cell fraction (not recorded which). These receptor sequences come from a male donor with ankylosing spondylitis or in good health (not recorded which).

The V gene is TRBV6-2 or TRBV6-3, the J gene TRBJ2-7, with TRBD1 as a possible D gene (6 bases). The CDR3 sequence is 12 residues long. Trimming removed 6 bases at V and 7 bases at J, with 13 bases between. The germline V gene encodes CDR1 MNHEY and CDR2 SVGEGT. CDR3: CASSDTGYEQYF. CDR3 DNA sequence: TGTGCCAGCAGCGACACAGGGTATGAGCAGTACTTC.

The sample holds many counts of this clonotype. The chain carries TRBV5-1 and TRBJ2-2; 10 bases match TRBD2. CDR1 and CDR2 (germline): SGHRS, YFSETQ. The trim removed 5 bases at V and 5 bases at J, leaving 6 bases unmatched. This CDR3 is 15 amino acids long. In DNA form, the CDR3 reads TGCGCCAGCAGATTAGGACTAGCGGTAACCGGGGAGCTGTTTTTT. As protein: CASRLGLAVTGELFF.

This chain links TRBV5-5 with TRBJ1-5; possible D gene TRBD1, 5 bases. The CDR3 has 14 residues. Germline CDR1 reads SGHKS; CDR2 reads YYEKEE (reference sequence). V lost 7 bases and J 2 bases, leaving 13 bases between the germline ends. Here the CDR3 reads CASSGGDGNQPQHF. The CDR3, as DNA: TGTGCCAGCTCGGGAGGGGATGGCAATCAGCCCCAGCATTTT.

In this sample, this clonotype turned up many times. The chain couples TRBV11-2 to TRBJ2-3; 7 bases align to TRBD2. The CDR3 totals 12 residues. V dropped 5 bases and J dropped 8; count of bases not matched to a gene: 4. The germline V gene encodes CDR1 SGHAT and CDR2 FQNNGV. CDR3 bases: TGTGCCAGCAGCGCTACTAGCGCTACGCAGTATTTT. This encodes CASSATSATQYF.

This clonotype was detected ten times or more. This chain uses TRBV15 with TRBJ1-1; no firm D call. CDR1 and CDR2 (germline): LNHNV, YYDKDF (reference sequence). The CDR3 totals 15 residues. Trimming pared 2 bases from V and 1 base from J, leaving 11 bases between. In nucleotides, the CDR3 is TGTGCCACCAGCAGATCGCGAACGAGGAACACTGAAGCTTTCTTT. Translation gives CATSRSRTRNTEAFF.

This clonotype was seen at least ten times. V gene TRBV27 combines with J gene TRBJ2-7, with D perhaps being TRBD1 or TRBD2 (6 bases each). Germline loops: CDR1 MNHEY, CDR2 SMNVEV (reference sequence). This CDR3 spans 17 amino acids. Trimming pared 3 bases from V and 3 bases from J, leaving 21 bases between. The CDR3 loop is CASSLNFRGAWVYEQYF. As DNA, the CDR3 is TGTGCCAGCAGTTTGAACTTTAGGGGGGCTTGGGTCTACGAGCAGTACTTC.

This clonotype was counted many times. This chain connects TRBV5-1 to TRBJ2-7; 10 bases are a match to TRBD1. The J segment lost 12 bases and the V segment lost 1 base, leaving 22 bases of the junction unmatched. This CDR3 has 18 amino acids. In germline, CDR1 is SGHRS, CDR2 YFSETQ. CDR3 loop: CASSLIFGRQGASSDRYF. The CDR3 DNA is TGCGCCAGCAGCTTGATTTTTGGGAGACAGGGGGCGTCCTCGGACCGGTACTTC.

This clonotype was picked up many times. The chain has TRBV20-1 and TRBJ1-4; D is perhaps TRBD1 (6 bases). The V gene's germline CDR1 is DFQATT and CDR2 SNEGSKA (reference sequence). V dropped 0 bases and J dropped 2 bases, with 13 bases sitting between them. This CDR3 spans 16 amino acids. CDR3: CSARDQHRATNEKLFF. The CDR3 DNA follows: TGCAGTGCTAGAGATCAACACAGGGCTACTAATGAAAAACTGTTTTTT.

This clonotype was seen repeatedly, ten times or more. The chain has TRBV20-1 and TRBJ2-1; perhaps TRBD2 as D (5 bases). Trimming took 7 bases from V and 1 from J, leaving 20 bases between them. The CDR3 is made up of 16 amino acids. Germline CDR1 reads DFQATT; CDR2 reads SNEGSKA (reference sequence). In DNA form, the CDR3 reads TGCAGTGTGAGACCTAGTAGTTCGGGGTCCTACAATGAGCAGTTCTTC. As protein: CSVRPSSSGSYNEQFF.

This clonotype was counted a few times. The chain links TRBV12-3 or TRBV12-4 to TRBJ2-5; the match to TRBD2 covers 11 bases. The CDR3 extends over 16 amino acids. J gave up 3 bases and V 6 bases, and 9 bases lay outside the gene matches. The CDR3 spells CASRSWGLADKETQYF. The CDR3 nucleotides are TGTGCCAGCAGGTCATGGGGACTAGCGGACAAAGAGACCCAGTACTTC.

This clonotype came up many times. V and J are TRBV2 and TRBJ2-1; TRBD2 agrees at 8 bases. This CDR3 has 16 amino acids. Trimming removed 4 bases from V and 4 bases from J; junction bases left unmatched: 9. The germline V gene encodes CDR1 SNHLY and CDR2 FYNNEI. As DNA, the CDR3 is TGTGCCAGCAGTGGGAGTCGACTAGCGTCTTACAATGAGCAGTTCTTC. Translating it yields CASSGSRLASYNEQFF.

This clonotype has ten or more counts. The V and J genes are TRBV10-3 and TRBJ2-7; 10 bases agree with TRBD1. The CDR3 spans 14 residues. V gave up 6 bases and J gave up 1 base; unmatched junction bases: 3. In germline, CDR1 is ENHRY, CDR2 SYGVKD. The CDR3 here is CAISPDRGSYEQYF. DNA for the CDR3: TGTGCCATCAGCCCGGACAGGGGGTCCTACGAGCAGTACTTC.

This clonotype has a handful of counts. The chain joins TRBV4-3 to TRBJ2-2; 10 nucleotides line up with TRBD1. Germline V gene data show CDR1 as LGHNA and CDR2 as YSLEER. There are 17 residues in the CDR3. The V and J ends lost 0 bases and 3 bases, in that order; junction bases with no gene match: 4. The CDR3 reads CASSQDGTGVDTGELFF. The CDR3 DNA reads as TGCGCCAGCAGCCAAGACGGGACAGGGGTCGACACCGGGGAGCTGTTTTTT.

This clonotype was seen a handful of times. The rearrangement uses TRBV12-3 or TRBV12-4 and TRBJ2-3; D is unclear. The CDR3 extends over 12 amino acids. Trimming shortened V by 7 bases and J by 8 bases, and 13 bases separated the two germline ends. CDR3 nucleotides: TGTGCCAGCATCTCGGAAGTCGGTACGCAGTATTTT. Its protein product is CASISEVGTQYF.

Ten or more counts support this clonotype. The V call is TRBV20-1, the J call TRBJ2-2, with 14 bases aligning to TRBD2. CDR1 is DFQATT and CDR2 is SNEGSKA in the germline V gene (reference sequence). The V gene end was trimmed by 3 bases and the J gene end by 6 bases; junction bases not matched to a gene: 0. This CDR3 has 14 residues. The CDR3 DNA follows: TGCAGTGCTAGGGGACTAGCGGGAGCCGGGGAGCTGTTTTTT. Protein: CSARGLAGAGELFF.

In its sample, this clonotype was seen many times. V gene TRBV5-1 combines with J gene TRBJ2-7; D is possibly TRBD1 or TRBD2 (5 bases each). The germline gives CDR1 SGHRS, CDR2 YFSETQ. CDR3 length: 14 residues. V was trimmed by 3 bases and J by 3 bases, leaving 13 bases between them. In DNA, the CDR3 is TGCGCCAGCAGCTCGGACTCTCAGGGCTACGAGCAGTACTTC. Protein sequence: CASSSDSQGYEQYF.

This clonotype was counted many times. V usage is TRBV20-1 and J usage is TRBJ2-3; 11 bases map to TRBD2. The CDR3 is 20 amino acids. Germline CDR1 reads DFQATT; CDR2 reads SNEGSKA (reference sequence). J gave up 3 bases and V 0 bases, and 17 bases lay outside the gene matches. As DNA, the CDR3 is TGCAGTGCTAGAGATCCACGTTTGAAACTAGCGGGAGCTGGTACAGATACGCAGTATTTT. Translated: CSARDPRLKLAGAGTDTQYF.

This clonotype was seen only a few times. CDR3 DNA sequence: TGTGCCAGCAGCCTCATCCGGGGGACCTACAATGAGCAGTTCTTC. As protein: CASSLIRGTYNEQFF. The rearrangement uses TRBV3-1 and TRBJ2-1; D may be TRBD2 (6 bases). Germline loops: CDR1 LGHDT, CDR2 YNNKEL (reference sequence). Trimming removed 4 bases at V and 2 bases at J, with 12 bases between. The CDR3 consists of 15 residues.

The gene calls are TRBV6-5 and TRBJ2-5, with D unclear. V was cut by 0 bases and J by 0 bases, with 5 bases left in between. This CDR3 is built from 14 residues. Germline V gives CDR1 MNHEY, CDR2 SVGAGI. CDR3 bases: TGTGCCAGCAGTTACTCCTACAACCAAGAGACCCAGTACTTC. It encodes CASSYSYNQETQYF.

Written as DNA, the CDR3 is TGTGCCAGCAGTGTCCCGTCGGGGCTCTCCTACAATGAGCAGTTCTTC. Translation: CASSVPSGLSYNEQFF. The chain combines TRBV2 with TRBJ2-1; D assignment may be TRBD1 or TRBD2 (5 bases each). The CDR3 contains 16 residues. In germline, CDR1 is SNHLY, CDR2 FYNNEI. V gave up 4 bases and J gave up 0 bases, with 13 bases separating them.

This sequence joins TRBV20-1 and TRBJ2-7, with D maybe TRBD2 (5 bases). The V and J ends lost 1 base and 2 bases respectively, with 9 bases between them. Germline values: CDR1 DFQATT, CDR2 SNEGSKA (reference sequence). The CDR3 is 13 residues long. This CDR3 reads CSARGRIAYEQYF. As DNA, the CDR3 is TGCAGTGCTAGAGGGAGGATCGCCTACGAGCAGTACTTC.

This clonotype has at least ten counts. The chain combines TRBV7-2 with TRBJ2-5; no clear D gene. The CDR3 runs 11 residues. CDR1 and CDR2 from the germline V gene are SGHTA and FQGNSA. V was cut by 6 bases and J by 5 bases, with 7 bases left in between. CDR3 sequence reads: CASSFGETQYF. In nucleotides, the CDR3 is TGTGCCAGCAGTTTCGGCGAGACCCAGTACTTC. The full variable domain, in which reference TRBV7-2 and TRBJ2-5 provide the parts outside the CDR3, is GAGVSQSPSNKVTEKGKDVELRCDPISGHTALYWYRQSLGQGLEFLIYFQGNSAPDKSGLPSDRFSAERTGGSVSTLTIQRTQQEDSAVYLCASSFGETQYFGPGTRLLVL.

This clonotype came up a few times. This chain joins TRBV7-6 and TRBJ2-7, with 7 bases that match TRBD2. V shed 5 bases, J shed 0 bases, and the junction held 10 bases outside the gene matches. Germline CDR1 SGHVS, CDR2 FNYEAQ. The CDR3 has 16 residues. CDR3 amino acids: CASSLGRAASSYEQYF. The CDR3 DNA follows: TGTGCCAGCAGCCTTGGGAGGGCCGCGAGCTCCTACGAGCAGTACTTC.

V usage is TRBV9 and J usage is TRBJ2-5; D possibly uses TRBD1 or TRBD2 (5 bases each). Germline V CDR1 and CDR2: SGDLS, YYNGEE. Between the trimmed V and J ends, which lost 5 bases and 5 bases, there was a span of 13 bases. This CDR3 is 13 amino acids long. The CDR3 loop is CASSSRRDETQYF. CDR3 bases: TGTGCCAGCAGTTCCCGCCGGGACGAGACCCAGTACTTC.

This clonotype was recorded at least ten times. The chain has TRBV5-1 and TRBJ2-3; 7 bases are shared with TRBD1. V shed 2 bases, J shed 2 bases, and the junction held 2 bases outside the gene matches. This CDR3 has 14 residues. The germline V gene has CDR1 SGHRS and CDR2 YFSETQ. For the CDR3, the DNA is TGCGCCAGCAGCTTCGACAGGGACACAGATACGCAGTATTTT. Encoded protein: CASSFDRDTDTQYF.

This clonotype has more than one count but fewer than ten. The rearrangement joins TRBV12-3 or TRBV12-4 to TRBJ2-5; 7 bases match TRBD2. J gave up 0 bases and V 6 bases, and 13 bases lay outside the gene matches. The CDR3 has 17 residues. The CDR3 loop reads CASSLKGGGSHQETQYF. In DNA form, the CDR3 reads TGTGCCAGCAGCCTGAAGGGTGGCGGGAGCCACCAAGAGACCCAGTACTTC.

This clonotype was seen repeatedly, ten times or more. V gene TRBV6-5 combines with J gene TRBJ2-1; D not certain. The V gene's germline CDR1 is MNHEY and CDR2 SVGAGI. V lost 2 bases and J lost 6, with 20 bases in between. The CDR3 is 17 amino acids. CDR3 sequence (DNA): TGTGCCAGCAGTTACGACGTCCTTAGGTCTCGATTCAATGAGCAGTTCTTC. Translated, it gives CASSYDVLRSRFNEQFF.